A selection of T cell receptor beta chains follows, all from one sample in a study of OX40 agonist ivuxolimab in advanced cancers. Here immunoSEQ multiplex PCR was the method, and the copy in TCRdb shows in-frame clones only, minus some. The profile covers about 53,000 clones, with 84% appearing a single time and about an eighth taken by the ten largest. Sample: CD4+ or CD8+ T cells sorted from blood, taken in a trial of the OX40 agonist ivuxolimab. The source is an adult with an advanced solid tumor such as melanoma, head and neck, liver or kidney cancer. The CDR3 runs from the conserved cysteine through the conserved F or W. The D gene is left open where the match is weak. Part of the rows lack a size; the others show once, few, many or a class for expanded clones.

CASWTGGGNEQYF,TGTGCCAGCTGGACAGGGGGCGGGAACGAGCAGTACTTC,-,TRBD1,TRBJ2-7,TRBV2
CSVEKADSPEKLFF,TGCAGCGTTGAAAAGGCGGACAGCCCAGAAAAACTGTTTTTT,-,-,TRBJ1-4,TRBV29-1
CASSQDGRRPQHF,TGCGCCAGCAGCCAAGATGGCCGCCGGCCCCAGCATTTT,-,-,TRBJ1-5,TRBV4-1
CASSLIAGGEQYF,TGTGCCAGCAGCTTGATAGCGGGCGGGGAGCAGTACTTC,-,TRBD2,TRBJ2-7,TRBV5-4
CAWEAGMNTGELFF,TGTGCCTGGGAGGCGGGTATGAACACCGGGGAGCTGTTTTTT,-,-,TRBJ2-2,TRBV30
CASSSPGGPGETQYF,TGTGCCAGTAGTTCCCCGGGAGGGCCGGGAGAGACCCAGTACTTC,-,TRBD2,TRBJ2-5,TRBV19
CASSYLSLYEQFF,TGTGCCAGCAGTTACCTTTCCCTTTATGAGCAGTTCTTC,-,-,TRBJ2-1,TRBV28
CASRKEGNQPQHF,TGTGCCAGCAGAAAAGAGGGCAATCAGCCCCAGCATTTT,large,-,TRBJ1-5,TRBV2
CASSTAAANVLTF,TGTGCCAGCAGCACGGCCGCGGCCAACGTCCTGACTTTC,-,-,TRBJ2-6,TRBV7-9
CASSDWGDPIGTEAFF,TGTGCCAGTAGTGATTGGGGGGACCCCATCGGCACTGAAGCTTTCTTT,-,-,TRBJ1-1,TRBV19
CASSQDPRGGYEQYF,TGTGCCAGCAGCCAAGATCCCAGGGGGGGCTACGAGCAGTACTTC,-,-,TRBJ2-7,TRBV14
CASRTDGRSGNTIYF,TGTGCCAGCAGGACCGACGGACGCTCTGGAAACACCATATATTTT,-,-,TRBJ1-3,TRBV2
CASSTRQGDGNTIYF,TGTGCCAGCAGCACCCGACAGGGGGACGGGAACACCATATATTTT,-,TRBD1,TRBJ1-3,TRBV11-2